This T cell receptor beta chain emerged from a study of blood T cell repertoires in COVID-19. Study as a whole: COVID-19 samples collected from the United States, Italy and Spain covered acute and convalescent phases. PBMCs, B-cell-depleted T cells, or T cells provided the cDNA or gDNA that made up the material.

Germline CDR1 is LNHDA and CDR2 is SQIVND (reference sequence). The CDR3 has 17 residues. The V end was cut by 0 bases, the J end by 2 bases, with 14 bases between. Only in-frame clones appear in the TCRdb table, and some are missing; sequencing was by immunoSEQ multiplex PCR. The profile shows roughly 330,000 clones, about 90% of them singletons. Study members were between 18 and 89 years old and lived in fewer than 30 US regions. Participants' reported clinical history set cohort assignment. The sample was PBMCs or T cells enriched from blood (not recorded which). The V gene is TRBV19, the J gene TRBJ1-5; TRBD1 might be the D (6 bases). The sequence was obtained from a woman in her twenties or thirties who had recovered from COVID-19. The CDR3 DNA reads TGTGCCAGTAGTATAGATCTCGGGGGGCTAGGCAATCAGCCCCAGCATTTT. Protein: CASSIDLGGLGNQPQHF.